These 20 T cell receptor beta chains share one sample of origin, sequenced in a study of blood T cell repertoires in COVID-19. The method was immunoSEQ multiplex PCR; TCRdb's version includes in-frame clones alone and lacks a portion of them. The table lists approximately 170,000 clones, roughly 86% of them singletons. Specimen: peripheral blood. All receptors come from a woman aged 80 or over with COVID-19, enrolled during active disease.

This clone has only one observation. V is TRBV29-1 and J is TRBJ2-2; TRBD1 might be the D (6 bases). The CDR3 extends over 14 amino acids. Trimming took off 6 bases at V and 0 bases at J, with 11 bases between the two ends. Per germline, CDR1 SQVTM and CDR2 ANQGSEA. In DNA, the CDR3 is TGCAGCGTAAGGACAGTATCGAACACCGGGGAGCTGTTTTTT. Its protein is CSVRTVSNTGELFF.

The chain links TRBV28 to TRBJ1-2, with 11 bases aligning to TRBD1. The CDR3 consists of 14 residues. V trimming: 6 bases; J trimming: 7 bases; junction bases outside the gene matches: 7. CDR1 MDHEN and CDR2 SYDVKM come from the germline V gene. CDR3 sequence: CASRRDRGSSGYTF. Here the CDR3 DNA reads TGTGCCAGCAGGCGGGACAGGGGGTCGTCTGGCTACACCTTC.

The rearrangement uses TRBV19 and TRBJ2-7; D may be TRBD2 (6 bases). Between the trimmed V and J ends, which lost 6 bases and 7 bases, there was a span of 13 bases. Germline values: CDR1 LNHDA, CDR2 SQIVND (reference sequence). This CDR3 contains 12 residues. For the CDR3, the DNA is TGTGCCAGTAGCATCCAGGAGGGTGAGCAGTACTTC. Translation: CASSIQEGEQYF.

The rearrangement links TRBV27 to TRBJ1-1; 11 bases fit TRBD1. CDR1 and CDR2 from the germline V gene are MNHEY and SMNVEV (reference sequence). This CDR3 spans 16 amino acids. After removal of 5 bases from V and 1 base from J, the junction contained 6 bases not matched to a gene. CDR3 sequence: CASSRKGTGGNTEAFF. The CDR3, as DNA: TGTGCCAGCAGTCGAAAAGGGACAGGGGGGAACACTGAAGCTTTCTTT.

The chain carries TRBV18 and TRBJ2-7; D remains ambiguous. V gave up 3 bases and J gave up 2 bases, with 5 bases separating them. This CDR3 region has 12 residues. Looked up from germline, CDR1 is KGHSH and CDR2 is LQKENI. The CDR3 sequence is CASSPAAYEQYF. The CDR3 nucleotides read TGTGCCAGCTCACCCGCAGCCTACGAGCAGTACTTC.

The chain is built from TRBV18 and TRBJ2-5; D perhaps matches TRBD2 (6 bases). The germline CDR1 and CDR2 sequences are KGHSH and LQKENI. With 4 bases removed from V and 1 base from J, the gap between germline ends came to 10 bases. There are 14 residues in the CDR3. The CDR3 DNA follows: TGTGCCAGCTCACACCCGGGGGTCCAAGAGACCCAGTACTTC. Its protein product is CASSHPGVQETQYF.

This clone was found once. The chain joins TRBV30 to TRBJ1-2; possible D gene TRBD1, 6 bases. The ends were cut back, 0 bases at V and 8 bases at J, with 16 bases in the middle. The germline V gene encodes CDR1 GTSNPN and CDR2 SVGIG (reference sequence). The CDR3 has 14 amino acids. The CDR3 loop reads CAWSVKGVSGGYTF. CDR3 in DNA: TGTGCCTGGAGTGTAAAGGGGGTGTCTGGCGGCTACACCTTC.

CDR3 sequence: CASSFLIAGVAHEQYF. DNA for the CDR3: TGTGCCAGCAGTTTCCTCATTGCGGGAGTGGCCCACGAGCAGTACTTC. The chain has TRBV27 and TRBJ2-7; the match to TRBD2 covers 7 bases. Trimming took 3 bases from V and 5 from J; bases not matched to a gene: 13. This CDR3 has 16 residues. In germline, CDR1 is MNHEY, CDR2 SMNVEV (reference sequence).

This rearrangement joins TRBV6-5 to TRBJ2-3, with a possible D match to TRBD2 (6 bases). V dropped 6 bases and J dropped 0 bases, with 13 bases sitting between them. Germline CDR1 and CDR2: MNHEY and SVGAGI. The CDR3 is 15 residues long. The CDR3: CASRARRGSTDTQYF. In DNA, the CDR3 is TGTGCCAGCAGGGCCCGGCGGGGTAGCACAGATACGCAGTATTTT.

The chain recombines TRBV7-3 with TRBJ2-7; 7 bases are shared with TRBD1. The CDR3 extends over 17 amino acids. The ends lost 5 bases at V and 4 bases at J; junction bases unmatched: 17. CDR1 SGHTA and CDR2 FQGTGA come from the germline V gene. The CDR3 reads CASSIQGPSGTDYEQYF. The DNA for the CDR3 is TGTGCCAGCAGCATCCAGGGCCCCTCCGGGACAGATTACGAGCAGTACTTC. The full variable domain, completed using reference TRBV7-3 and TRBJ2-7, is GAGVSQTPSNKVTEKGKYVELRCDPISGHTALYWYRQSLGQGPEFLIYFQGTGAADDSGLPNDRFFAVRPEGSVSTLKIQRTERGDSAVYLCASSIQGPSGTDYEQYFGPGTRLTVT.

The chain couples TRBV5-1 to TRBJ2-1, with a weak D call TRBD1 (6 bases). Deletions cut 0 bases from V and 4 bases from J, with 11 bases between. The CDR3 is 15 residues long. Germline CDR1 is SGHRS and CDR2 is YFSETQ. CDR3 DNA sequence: TGCGCCAGCAGCTTGGACAGGGCATGGTACAATGAGCAGTTCTTC. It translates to CASSLDRAWYNEQFF.

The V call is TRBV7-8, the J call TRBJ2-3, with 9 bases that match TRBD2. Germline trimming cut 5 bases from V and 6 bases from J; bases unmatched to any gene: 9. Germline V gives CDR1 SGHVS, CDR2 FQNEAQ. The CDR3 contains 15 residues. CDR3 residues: CASSKLASGEDTQYF. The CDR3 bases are TGTGCCAGCAGCAAGTTAGCTAGCGGGGAGGATACGCAGTATTTT.

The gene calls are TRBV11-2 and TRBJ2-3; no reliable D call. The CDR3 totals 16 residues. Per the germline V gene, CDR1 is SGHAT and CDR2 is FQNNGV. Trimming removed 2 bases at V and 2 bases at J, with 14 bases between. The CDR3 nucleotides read TGTGCCAGCAGCTTAATTAGGTCAGGTTCCACAGATACGCAGTATTTT. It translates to CASSLIRSGSTDTQYF.

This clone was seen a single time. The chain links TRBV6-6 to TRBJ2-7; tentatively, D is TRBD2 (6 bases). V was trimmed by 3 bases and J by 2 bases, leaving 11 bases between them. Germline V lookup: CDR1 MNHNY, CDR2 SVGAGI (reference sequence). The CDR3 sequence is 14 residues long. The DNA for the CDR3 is TGTGCCAGCAGTTATCTAGCGTTAACCTACGAGCAGTACTTC. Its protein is CASSYLALTYEQYF.

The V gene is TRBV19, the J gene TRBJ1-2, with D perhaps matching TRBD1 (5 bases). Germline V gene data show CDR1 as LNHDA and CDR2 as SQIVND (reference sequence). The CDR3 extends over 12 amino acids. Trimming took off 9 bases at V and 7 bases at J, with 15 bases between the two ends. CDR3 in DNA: TGTGCCAGGTTGACAGTGGAGGGTGGCTACACCTTC. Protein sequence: CARLTVEGGYTF.

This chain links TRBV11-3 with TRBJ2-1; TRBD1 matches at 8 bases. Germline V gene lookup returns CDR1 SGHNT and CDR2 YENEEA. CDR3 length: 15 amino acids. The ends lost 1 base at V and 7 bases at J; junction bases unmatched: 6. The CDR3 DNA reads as TGTGCCAGCAGCTTAGCCGGGGACAGGCCGAATGAGCAGTTCTTC. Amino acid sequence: CASSLAGDRPNEQFF.

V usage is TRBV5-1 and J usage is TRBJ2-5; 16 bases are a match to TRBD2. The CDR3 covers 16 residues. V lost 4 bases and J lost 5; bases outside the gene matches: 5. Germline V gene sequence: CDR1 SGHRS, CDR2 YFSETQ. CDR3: CASSLGLAGGPETQYF. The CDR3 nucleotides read TGCGCCAGCAGCCTGGGACTAGCGGGAGGGCCCGAGACCCAGTACTTC. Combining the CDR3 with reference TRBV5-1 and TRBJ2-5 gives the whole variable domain KAGVTQTPRYLIKTRGQQVTLSCSPISGHRSVSWYQQTPGQGLQFLFEYFSETQRNKGNFPGRFSGRQFSNSRSEMNVSTLELGDSALYLCASSLGLAGGPETQYFGPGTRLLVL.

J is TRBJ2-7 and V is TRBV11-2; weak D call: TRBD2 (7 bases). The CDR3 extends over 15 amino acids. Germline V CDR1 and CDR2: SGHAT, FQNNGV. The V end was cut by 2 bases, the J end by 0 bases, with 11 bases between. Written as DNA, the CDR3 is TGTGCCAGCAGCTTAAGGGGGGGCAGCTCCTACGAGCAGTACTTC. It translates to CASSLRGGSSYEQYF.

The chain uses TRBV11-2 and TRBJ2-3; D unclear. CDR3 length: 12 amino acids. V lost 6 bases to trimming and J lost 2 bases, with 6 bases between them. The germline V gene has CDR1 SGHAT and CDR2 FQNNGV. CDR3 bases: TGTGCCAGCAGAGAGTTCACAGATACGCAGTATTTT. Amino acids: CASREFTDTQYF.

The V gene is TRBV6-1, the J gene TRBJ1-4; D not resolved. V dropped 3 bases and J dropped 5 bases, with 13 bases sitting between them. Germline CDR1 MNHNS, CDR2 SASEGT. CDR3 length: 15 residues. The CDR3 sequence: CASSESRTGNEKLFF. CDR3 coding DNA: TGTGCCAGCAGTGAGTCCAGGACGGGAAATGAAAAACTGTTTTTT.